These 26 T cell receptor beta chains were sequenced from one sample in a study of T cells in Graves' hyperthyroidism and ophthalmopathy. RNA transcripts gave rise to amplified TCR beta CDR3 regions. HTBI primers were used for first-round RT-PCR of the TCR CDR3. TCRdb re-analysed the multiplex PCR reads in MiXCR, keeping a single row per CDR3 protein. The table records around 580,000 distinct CDR3 sequences, roughly 17% of them present only once. The sequencing sample was made of blood. The receptors shown here come from a woman under 30 with Graves' hyperthyroidism.

This chain joins TRBV19 and TRBJ2-2, with D tentatively TRBD2 (6 bases). Germline V gives CDR1 LNHDA, CDR2 SQIVND (reference sequence). CDR3 length: 13 amino acids. V gave up 7 bases and J gave up 7 bases, with 13 bases separating them. This CDR3 reads CASIGRGYGELFF. CDR3 DNA sequence: TGTGCCAGTATCGGCCGGGGGTACGGGGAGCTGTTTTTT.

This rearrangement joins TRBV11-2 to TRBJ2-7; D is perhaps TRBD1 (6 bases). Per the germline V gene, CDR1 is SGHAT and CDR2 is FQNNGV. CDR3 length equals 16 residues. Trimming left V 5 bases short and J 6 bases short, with 23 bases between. The CDR3: CASSATPQGLAPEQYF. In nucleotides, the CDR3 is TGTGCCAGCAGCGCCACCCCCCAGGGGCTAGCTCCCGAGCAGTACTTC.

In its sample, this clonotype was seen many times. The rearrangement uses TRBV15 and TRBJ2-6; D call uncertain. This CDR3 is built from 15 residues. Germline-derived CDR1 and CDR2 are LNHNV and YYDKDF (reference sequence). The V and J ends lost 0 bases and 2 bases respectively, with 5 bases between them. CDR3 in DNA: TGTGCCACCAGCAGAGAAGGCACTGGGGCCAACGTCCTGACTTTC. Translating gives CATSREGTGANVLTF. Full variable domain (remainder filled in from reference TRBV15 and TRBJ2-6): DAMVIQNPRYQVTQFGKPVTLSCSQTLNHNVMYWYQQKSSQAPKLLFHYYDKDFNNEADTPDNFQSRRPNTSFCFLDIRSPGLGDTAMYLCATSREGTGANVLTFGAGSRLTVL.

In its sample, this clonotype was seen many times. The chain uses TRBV5-1 and TRBJ1-1, with 9 bases lining up with TRBD1. This CDR3 contains 17 residues. The trim removed 5 bases at V and 6 bases at J, leaving 17 bases unmatched. Per the germline V gene, CDR1 is SGHRS and CDR2 is YFSETQ. The DNA for the CDR3 is TGCGCCAGCAGACTAGGACAGGGGCAGGAGCTCAGGGCTGAAGCTTTCTTT. Translation: CASRLGQGQELRAEAFF.

This clonotype was seen repeatedly, ten times or more. The rearrangement links TRBV5-1 to TRBJ1-1; D perhaps matches TRBD1 (5 bases). Germline CDR1 and CDR2: SGHRS and YFSETQ. CDR3 size: 14 residues. V was clipped by 0 bases and J by 3 bases, with 9 bases between them. The CDR3 nucleotides are TGCGCCAGCAGCTTGGGGGGCCGTCACACTGAAGCTTTCTTT. This translates into CASSLGGRHTEAFF.

The genes are TRBV7-8 and TRBJ2-4, with D possibly called TRBD1 or TRBD2 (5 bases each). Germline V gene data show CDR1 as SGHVS and CDR2 as FQNEAQ. V lost 0 bases and J lost 10, with 16 bases in between. The CDR3 loop spans 15 amino acids. CDR3: CASSLAHRDVGIQYF. The CDR3, as DNA: TGTGCCAGCAGCTTAGCCCACCGGGACGTAGGTATTCAGTACTTC.

Details on this clonotype: Compared with germline, one end of the junction differs, possibly owing to a read error. The chain is built from TRBV15 and TRBJ2-5; 8 nucleotides align to TRBD2. CDR1 is LNHNV, CDR2 YYDKDF, per germline (reference sequence). This CDR3 region has 14 residues. CDR3 DNA: TGTGCCACCGGCAGAGAACTAGCGGAAGAGACCCAGTACTTC. Amino acid sequence: CATGRELAEETQYF.

This clonotype showed up many times. The V call is TRBV28, the J call TRBJ2-5; TRBD2 matches 8 bases. Germline V lookup: CDR1 MDHEN, CDR2 SYDVKM. CDR3 length: 14 amino acids. J gave up 0 bases and V 7 bases, and 4 bases lay outside the gene matches. The CDR3 protein is CASTQLADQETQYF. CDR3 in DNA: TGTGCCAGCACCCAACTAGCGGACCAAGAGACCCAGTACTTC.

CDR3 sequence: CASSLFASGGAGELFF. The CDR3 nucleotides read TGTGCCAGCAGCTTATTCGCCAGCGGGGGGGCCGGGGAGCTGTTTTTT. This chain joins TRBV7-2 and TRBJ2-2; 10 bases align to TRBD2. Germline CDR1 and CDR2: SGHTA and FQGNSA. The CDR3 loop spans 16 amino acids. The V and J ends lost 2 bases and 6 bases, in that order; junction bases with no gene match: 6.

Comments on this clonotype: This clone may be a read error of a much larger clone one base away. The chain uses TRBV11-1 and TRBJ2-1, with D possibly being TRBD2 (6 bases). The CDR3 has 16 amino acids. The V and J ends lost 1 base and 12 bases respectively, with 22 bases between them. Germline V gene lookup returns CDR1 SGHAT and CDR2 FQDESV (reference sequence). Here the CDR3 DNA reads TGTGCCAGCAGCTTAGAGGATGTGAAAGCAGTCGGGGGGCAGTTCTTC. It codes for CASSLEDVKAVGGQFF.

This clonotype was counted at least ten times. The rearrangement joins TRBV9 to TRBJ2-1; D could derive from TRBD1 or TRBD2 (5 bases each). Per the germline V gene, CDR1 is SGDLS and CDR2 is YYNGEE. CDR3 size: 18 residues. V shed 7 bases and J shed 7 bases, with 30 bases lying between them. CDR3: CASARGEAPNARRNEQFF. Written as DNA, the CDR3 is TGTGCCAGCGCCCGAGGGGAAGCCCCCAATGCCCGGAGGAATGAGCAGTTCTTC.

This clonotype has a count of ten or more. V usage is TRBV7-9 and J usage is TRBJ1-2, with 8 bases matching TRBD1. Germline V CDR1 and CDR2: SEHNR, FQNEAQ (reference sequence). Trimming at V came to 2 bases and at J to 6 bases, leaving 5 bases not matched to a gene. The CDR3 has 14 residues. The chain's CDR3 is CASSLQDRADGYTF. In DNA, the CDR3 is TGTGCCAGCAGCTTACAGGACAGGGCCGATGGCTACACCTTC.

This clonotype was found many times. The V gene is TRBV6-2 or TRBV6-3, the J gene TRBJ2-7; 10 bases align to TRBD1. V dropped 11 bases and J dropped 4; count of bases not matched to a gene: 11. The CDR3 spans 14 residues. Germline V gene lookup returns CDR1 MNHEY and CDR2 SVGEGT. This chain's CDR3 is CAGNRRDRGYEQYF. CDR3 sequence (DNA): TGTGCCGGTAACCGCCGGGACAGGGGTTACGAGCAGTACTTC.

In this sample, this clonotype turned up a few times. The rearrangement joins TRBV20-1 to TRBJ2-7; 7 nucleotides agree with TRBD2. This CDR3 spans 15 amino acids. The J segment lost 3 bases and the V segment lost 3 bases, leaving 11 bases of the junction unmatched. Germline V CDR1 and CDR2: DFQATT, SNEGSKA (reference sequence). The CDR3 DNA reads as TGCAGTGCTAGGGGGGGGACTCGGGAAAGCTACGAGCAGTACTTC. As protein: CSARGGTRESYEQYF.

The J gene is TRBJ2-3, the V gene TRBV5-1; 10 positions agree with TRBD2. The junction had 4 bases not matched to a gene; V was cut back by 7 bases and J by 2 bases. The length of the CDR3 is 14 residues. CDR1 is SGHRS, CDR2 YFSETQ, per germline. CDR3 DNA: TGCGCCAGCTCTAGCGGGGGTAACACAGATACGCAGTATTTT. Translation gives CASSSGGNTDTQYF.

This clonotype was seen a handful of times. This chain joins TRBV5-5 and TRBJ1-5; D is undetermined. V gave up 0 bases and J gave up 0 bases, with 10 bases separating them. The germline V gene encodes CDR1 SGHKS and CDR2 YYEKEE (reference sequence). There are 16 residues in the CDR3. This CDR3 is CASSLDPGTSNQPQHF. DNA of the CDR3: TGTGCCAGCAGCTTGGACCCGGGTACTAGCAATCAGCCCCAGCATTTT.

The V and J genes are TRBV7-8 and TRBJ2-3, with TRBD2 identical over 14 bases. Losses at the gene ends were 4 bases for V and 5 bases for J; bases not matched to a gene: 8. Germline V gene sequence: CDR1 SGHVS, CDR2 FQNEAQ. The CDR3 totals 17 residues. CDR3 region: CASSYSGLAGAIDTQYF. The DNA for the CDR3 is TGTGCCAGCAGCTACTCGGGACTAGCGGGAGCAATAGATACGCAGTATTTT.

Notes on this clonotype: Relative to the germline gene, one junction end is altered; a read error may explain this. This chain joins TRBV20-1 and TRBJ2-5; 9 bases agree with TRBD1. The CDR3 runs to 14 residues. The germline gives CDR1 DFQATT, CDR2 SNEGSKA (reference sequence). The CDR3 loop is CSAGDRGRAETQYF. CDR3 nucleotide sequence: TGCAGTGCTGGAGACAGGGGGAGAGCAGAGACCCAGTACTTC.

This clonotype was recorded a few times. This rearrangement joins TRBV28 to TRBJ2-1, with 11 bases matching TRBD2. V dropped 6 bases and J dropped 9; count of bases not matched to a gene: 13. Germline CDR1 and CDR2: MDHEN and SYDVKM. CDR3 length: 16 amino acids. Here the CDR3 DNA reads TGTGCCAGCAGCCCGGGACTAGCGGCTACCAGTGCTGAGCAGTTCTTC. Translated: CASSPGLAATSAEQFF.

There are many counts of this clonotype. The chain recombines TRBV27 with TRBJ2-7, with D perhaps TRBD2 (6 bases). Germline V gene lookup returns CDR1 MNHEY and CDR2 SMNVEV (reference sequence). This CDR3 contains 13 residues. V lost 2 bases and J 6 bases, leaving 11 bases between the germline ends. Here the CDR3 DNA reads TGTGCCAGCAGTTTAGCGGGATTGGGCGAGCAGTACTTC. Translation gives CASSLAGLGEQYF.

This chain connects TRBV7-9 to TRBJ1-4; D may be TRBD1 (5 bases). This CDR3 is 17 amino acids long. CDR1 and CDR2 (germline): SEHNR, FQNEAQ (reference sequence). The V end was cut by 1 base, the J end by 5 bases, with 17 bases between. The CDR3, as DNA: TGTGCCAGCAGCTTAGGCACAGGAGTAGGACTGAATGAAAAACTGTTTTTT. Protein: CASSLGTGVGLNEKLFF.

This clonotype was observed a handful of times. This chain joins TRBV6-1 and TRBJ2-6; D tentatively fits TRBD1 or TRBD2 (6 bases each). This CDR3 has 15 amino acids. V was shortened by 11 bases and J by 2 bases, with 16 bases between the two germline ends. CDR1 is MNHNS, CDR2 SASEGT, per germline. CDR3 region: CASGAARAGANVLTF. The CDR3 coding sequence is TGTGCCTCGGGGGCGGCTAGGGCTGGGGCCAACGTCCTGACTTTC.

This clonotype was observed a few times. This CDR3 fails to terminate in the conserved phenylalanine or tryptophan, so it likely reflects a read error. The V call is TRBV7-2, the J call TRBJ1-1; D is perhaps TRBD1 (5 bases). The V end was cut by 5 bases, the J end by 6 bases, with 16 bases between. CDR3 length: 14 residues. Germline CDR1 is SGHTA and CDR2 is FQGNSA. CDR3 sequence reads: CASSPTPGGSEAFL. CDR3 bases: TGTGCCAGCAGCCCCACCCCCGGGGGGTCTGAAGCTTTCCTT.

This clonotype was detected many times. The chain carries TRBV12-3 or TRBV12-4 and TRBJ1-6, with D possibly matching TRBD1 (5 bases). V lost 7 bases and J 3 bases, leaving 16 bases between the germline ends. The CDR3 totals 16 residues. This chain's CDR3 is CASNTRDVSYNSPLHF. In DNA form, the CDR3 reads TGTGCCAGCAACACGCGGGACGTAAGCTATAATTCACCCCTCCACTTT.

This clonotype showed up many times. The J gene is TRBJ1-3, the V gene TRBV28; D perhaps matches TRBD1 (6 bases). Germline CDR1 reads MDHEN; CDR2 reads SYDVKM. The CDR3 sequence is 16 residues long. V was pared by 7 bases and J by 1 base, with 17 bases between. The CDR3 protein is CASNLGGSLSGNTIYF. The DNA of the CDR3 is TGTGCCAGCAATTTGGGGGGCAGTTTGTCTGGAAACACCATATATTTT.

This clonotype was picked up many times. The chain links TRBV27 to TRBJ1-1; D is uncertain. The V gene lost 5 bases and the J gene lost 1 base, with 8 bases spanning the gap. The CDR3 loop spans 13 amino acids. Germline CDR1 is MNHEY and CDR2 is SMNVEV (reference sequence). CDR3 in amino acids: CASSRYPNTEAFF. In DNA, the CDR3 is TGTGCCAGCAGTCGTTACCCGAACACTGAAGCTTTCTTT.